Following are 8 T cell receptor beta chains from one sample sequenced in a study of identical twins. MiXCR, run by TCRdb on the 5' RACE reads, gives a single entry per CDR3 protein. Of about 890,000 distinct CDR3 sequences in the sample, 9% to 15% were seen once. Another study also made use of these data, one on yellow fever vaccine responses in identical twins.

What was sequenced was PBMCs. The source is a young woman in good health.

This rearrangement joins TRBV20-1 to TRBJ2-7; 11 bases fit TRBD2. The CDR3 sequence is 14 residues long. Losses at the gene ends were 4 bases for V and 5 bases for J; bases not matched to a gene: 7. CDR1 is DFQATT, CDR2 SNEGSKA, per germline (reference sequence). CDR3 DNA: TGCAGTGCTACAACTAGCGGGAGTCTTAACGAGCAGTACTTC. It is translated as CSATTSGSLNEQYF.

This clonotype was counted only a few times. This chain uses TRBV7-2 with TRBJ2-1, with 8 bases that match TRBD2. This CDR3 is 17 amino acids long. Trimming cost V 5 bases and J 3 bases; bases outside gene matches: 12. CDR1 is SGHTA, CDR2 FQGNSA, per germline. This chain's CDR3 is CASSIRAGAPGYNEQFF. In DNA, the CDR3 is TGTGCCAGCAGCATAAGAGCGGGAGCCCCGGGCTACAATGAGCAGTTCTTC.

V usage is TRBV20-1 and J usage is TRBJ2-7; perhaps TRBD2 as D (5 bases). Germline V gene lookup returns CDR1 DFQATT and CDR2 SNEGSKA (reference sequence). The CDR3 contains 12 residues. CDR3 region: CSASPSSFEQYV. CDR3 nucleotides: TGCAGTGCTAGCCCTAGCTCCTTCGAGCAGTACGTC.

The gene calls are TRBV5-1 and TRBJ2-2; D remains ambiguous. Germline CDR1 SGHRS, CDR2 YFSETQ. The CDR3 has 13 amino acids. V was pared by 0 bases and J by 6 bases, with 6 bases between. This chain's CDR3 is CASSLGRPGELFF. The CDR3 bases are TGCGCCAGCAGCTTGGGCCGTCCCGGGGAGCTGTTTTTT.

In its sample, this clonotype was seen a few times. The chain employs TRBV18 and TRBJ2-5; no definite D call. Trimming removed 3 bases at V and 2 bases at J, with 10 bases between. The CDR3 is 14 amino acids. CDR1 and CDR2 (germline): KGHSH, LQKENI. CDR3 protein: CASSPVGQQETQYF. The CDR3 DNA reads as TGTGCCAGCTCACCGGTAGGGCAACAAGAGACCCAGTACTTC.

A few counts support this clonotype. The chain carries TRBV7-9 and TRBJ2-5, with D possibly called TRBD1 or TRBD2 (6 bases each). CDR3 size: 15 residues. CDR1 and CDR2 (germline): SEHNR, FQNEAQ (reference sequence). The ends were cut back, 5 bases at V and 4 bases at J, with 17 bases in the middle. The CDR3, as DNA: TGTGCCAGCAGCCCCAGGGGAGGTTCGGGAGAGACCCAGTACTTC. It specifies CASSPRGGSGETQYF.

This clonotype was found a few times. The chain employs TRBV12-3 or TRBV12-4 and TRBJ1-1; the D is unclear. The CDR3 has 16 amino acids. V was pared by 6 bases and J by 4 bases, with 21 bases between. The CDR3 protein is CASSRAEGFGGTEAFF. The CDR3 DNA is TGTGCCAGCAGCCGAGCAGAGGGATTCGGAGGCACTGAAGCTTTCTTT.

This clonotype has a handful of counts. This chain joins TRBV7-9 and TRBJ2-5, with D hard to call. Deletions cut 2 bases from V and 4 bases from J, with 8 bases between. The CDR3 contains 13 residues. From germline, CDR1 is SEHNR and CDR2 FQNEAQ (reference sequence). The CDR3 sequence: CASSLINIETQYF. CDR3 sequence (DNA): TGTGCCAGCAGCTTAATTAACATAGAGACCCAGTACTTC.